One sample yielded the 8 T cell receptor beta chains listed below, sequenced in a study of PD-1 blockade in classical Hodgkin lymphoma. Time point here: cycle 4 day 1 (C4D1), after more than 5 weeks of nivolumab. All patients experienced relapse after autologous stem cell transplantation, and brentuximab vedotin exposure was variable. Negative magnetic selection isolated CD4+ T cells from thawed PBMCs. Only in-frame clones appear in the TCRdb table, and some are missing; sequencing was by immunoSEQ multiplex PCR. The sample gives 25,000 to 35,000 clones, 80% to 90% of which show up once; around 0.6% is in the top ten. The sequenced sample was CD4+ T cells from blood, obtained before the fourth cycle of nivolumab. The receptors shown here come from a human donor with classical Hodgkin lymphoma.

DNA of the CDR3: TGCGCCAGCAGCTCCGCCGGGACCGCACATGGCTACACCTTC. Amino acids: CASSSAGTAHGYTF. V and J are TRBV5-1 and TRBJ1-2; D is possibly TRBD1 (5 bases). V gave up 3 bases and J gave up 6 bases, with 15 bases separating them. Germline V gives CDR1 SGHRS, CDR2 YFSETQ. The CDR3 sequence is 14 residues long.

The chain links TRBV19 to TRBJ1-2; D may be TRBD1 (6 bases). Germline loops: CDR1 LNHDA, CDR2 SQIVND (reference sequence). CDR3 length: 12 amino acids. With 4 bases removed from V and 7 bases from J, the gap between germline ends came to 10 bases. CDR3 sequence reads: CASSNQGLGYTF. For the CDR3, the DNA is TGTGCCAGTAGTAATCAGGGGCTTGGCTACACCTTC.

This chain joins TRBV5-6 and TRBJ1-2; D might be TRBD1 (5 bases). The V gene lost 1 base and the J gene lost 0 bases, with 13 bases spanning the gap. This CDR3 is 16 amino acids long. Germline CDR1 and CDR2: SGHDT and YYEEEE. The CDR3 is CASSLWIWDSNYGYTF. CDR3 DNA sequence: TGTGCCAGCAGCTTGTGGATATGGGACTCTAACTATGGCTACACCTTC.

There are a few counts of this clone. This rearrangement joins TRBV19 to TRBJ1-2; D gene unclear. Germline V lookup: CDR1 LNHDA, CDR2 SQIVND (reference sequence). The CDR3 totals 13 residues. The ends were cut back, 1 base at V and 8 bases at J, with 11 bases in the middle. CDR3 amino acids: CASSIGKGSGYTF. The CDR3 DNA is TGTGCCAGTAGTATAGGGAAAGGTTCCGGCTACACCTTC. Full variable domain (missing parts from reference TRBV19 and TRBJ1-2): DGGITQSPKYLFRKEGQNVTLSCEQNLNHDAMYWYRQDPGQGLRLIYYSQIVNDFQKGDIAEGYSVSREKKESFPLTVTSAQKNPTAFYLCASSIGKGSGYTFGSGTRLTVV.

The chain combines TRBV7-6 with TRBJ1-3; 8 bases are a match to TRBD1. V gave up 1 base and J gave up 3 bases; unmatched junction bases: 5. The CDR3 length is 16 residues. Per germline, CDR1 SGHVS and CDR2 FNYEAQ. The CDR3 DNA reads TGTGCCAGCAGCTTAGTAGCAGGGGGCGTTGGAAACACCATATATTTT. Its translation: CASSLVAGGVGNTIYF.

The chain uses TRBV7-8 and TRBJ1-6, with a weak D call TRBD1 (5 bases). CDR3 length: 12 amino acids. Germline V lookup: CDR1 SGHVS, CDR2 FQNEAQ. V dropped 6 bases and J dropped 8 bases, with 8 bases sitting between them. CDR3 residues: CASSLQDSPLHF. CDR3 DNA sequence: TGTGCCAGCAGTTTACAGGATTCACCCCTCCACTTT.

This chain uses TRBV27 with TRBJ2-1, with 8 nucleotides matching TRBD1. J was trimmed by 6 bases and V by 5 bases; bases with no gene match: 6. The CDR3 totals 14 residues. Looked up from germline, CDR1 is MNHEY and CDR2 is SMNVEV (reference sequence). The CDR3 loop reads CASSPRTGSNEQFF. DNA for the CDR3: TGTGCCAGCAGTCCCCGGACAGGGAGCAATGAGCAGTTCTTC.

The gene calls are TRBV30 and TRBJ1-5; 8 bases align to TRBD1. CDR1 is GTSNPN, CDR2 SVGIG, per germline (reference sequence). V dropped 0 bases and J dropped 0; count of bases not matched to a gene: 7. The length of the CDR3 is 17 residues. CDR3 region: CAWSVDRVPYSNQPQHF. DNA for the CDR3: TGTGCCTGGAGTGTGGACAGGGTTCCTTATAGCAATCAGCCCCAGCATTTT.